The 5 T cell receptor beta chains reported below all come from one sample, sequenced in a study of T cell changes during pregnancy in multiple sclerosis. TCRdb's table, derived via immunoSEQ multiplex PCR, lists solely in-frame clones and lacks some. The data show fewer than 50,000 clones, 85% to 95% seen once. Sequenced material: CD8+ T cells from peripheral blood mononuclear cells, taken before pregnancy. The receptors stem from a female donor with multiple sclerosis, enrolled in a pregnancy study.

As DNA, the CDR3 is TGTGCCAGCAGCTTCGGAGCGGGATATGAGCAGTTCTTC. Protein sequence: CASSFGAGYEQFF. The rearrangement links TRBV7-2 to TRBJ2-1, with 7 positions matching TRBD2. This CDR3 spans 13 amino acids. Germline CDR1 is SGHTA and CDR2 is FQGNSA. V shed 3 bases and J 8 bases; nucleotides not matched to a gene: 4.

The rearrangement links TRBV9 to TRBJ2-3, with 8 bases fitting TRBD2. The V gene end was trimmed by 3 bases and the J gene end by 0 bases; junction bases not matched to a gene: 6. Germline assignment: CDR1 SGDLS and CDR2 YYNGEE. This CDR3 contains 16 residues. CDR3 protein: CASSDGLARSTDTQYF. DNA for the CDR3: TGTGCCAGCAGCGATGGACTAGCCAGGAGCACAGATACGCAGTATTTT.

The chain uses TRBV6-4 and TRBJ2-7, with unresolved D. This CDR3 contains 12 residues. Germline assignment: CDR1 MRHNA and CDR2 SNTAGT. V was cut by 9 bases and J by 1 base, with 10 bases left in between. CDR3 loop: CASRGRSYEQYF. CDR3 nucleotides: TGTGCCAGTCGTGGGCGTTCCTACGAGCAGTACTTC.

This rearrangement joins TRBV7-2 to TRBJ2-1; 9 bases line up with TRBD2. Looked up from germline, CDR1 is SGHTA and CDR2 is FQGNSA. The CDR3 length is 16 residues. V trimming: 4 bases; J trimming: 8 bases; junction bases outside the gene matches: 12. The CDR3 is CASSSPGLAVVHEQFF. The CDR3 DNA reads TGTGCCAGCAGCTCCCCGGGACTAGCTGTTGTGCATGAGCAGTTCTTC.

V gene TRBV10-3 combines with J gene TRBJ1-2, with 7 bases matching TRBD1. Losses at the gene ends were 11 bases for V and 4 bases for J; bases not matched to a gene: 10. Looked up from germline, CDR1 is ENHRY and CDR2 is SYGVKD. The length of the CDR3 is 13 residues. The CDR3 protein is CASRTGDFYGYTF. In DNA, the CDR3 is TGTGCCTCCAGAACAGGGGACTTCTATGGCTACACCTTC.